This is a list of T cell receptor beta chains from one sample in a study of blood T cell repertoires in COVID-19. Generated by immunoSEQ multiplex PCR, the TCRdb table keeps only in-frame clones and is missing some. The repertoire consists of about 210,000 clones, with 65% to 90% occurring once and the leading ten covering more than 8.5%. Source material: PBMCs or T cells enriched from blood (not recorded which). All receptors derive from a woman aged 50 to 60 with acute COVID-19. Each CDR3 is given with its conserved first and last residue. The D gene is left open where the match is weak. For some rows the clone size is stated as once, few or many, or as a class when expanded; others skip it.

>TRBV29-1|TRBJ1-5|NA|TRBD1
TGCAGCGTAGGGACAGGAGGGGGCCAGCCCCAGCATTTT
CSVGTGGGQPQHF
>TRBV19|TRBJ2-2|NA|TRBD1
TGTGCCAGTAGTATTACAGGGGGCGACACCGGGGAGCTGTTTTTT
CASSITGGDTGELFF
>TRBV5-1|TRBJ1-2|NA|NA
TGCGCCAGCAGCTTGATCCAGGGAAAAGGCTATGGCTACACCTTC
CASSLIQGKGYGYTF
>TRBV15|TRBJ2-5|NA|NA
TGTGCCACCAGCAGAGATAACCCAGGGTCAGGAGAGACCCAGTACTTC
CATSRDNPGSGETQYF
>TRBV7-2|TRBJ1-2|NA|NA
TGTGCCAGCAGCTTAACAGGCTTAGCTAACTATGGCTACACCTTC
CASSLTGLANYGYTF
>TRBV27|TRBJ1-6|NA|TRBD1
TGTGCCAGCAGCAAAACCGGGACAGATAATTCACCCCTCCACTTT
CASSKTGTDNSPLHF
>TRBV27|TRBJ1-1|NA|TRBD1
TGTGCCAGCAGTAGACGGACAGGGCTGAACACTGAAGCTTTCTTT
CASSRRTGLNTEAFF
>TRBV4-3|TRBJ2-3|NA|NA
TGCGCCAGCAGCCAAGTCCTAGCTGGGACAGATACGCAGTATTTT
CASSQVLAGTDTQYF
>TRBV12-3/TRBV12-4|TRBJ1-6|NA|NA
TGTGCCAGCAGTAAGGGGGGGGCTCCACCCCTCCACTTT
CASSKGGAPPLHF
>TRBV21-1|TRBJ2-7|NA|NA
TGTGCCAGCAGCGCACACGAGGGAGGACAGGGGAAATGCTACGAGCAGTACTTC
CASSAHEGGQGKCYEQYF
>TRBV5-4|TRBJ2-5|NA|TRBD2
TGTGCCAGCAGCTTGGAGGGTAGCGGGGGGGCGGAGGAGACCCAGTACTTC
CASSLEGSGGAEETQYF
>TRBV19|TRBJ2-7|NA|TRBD1
TGTGCCAGTAGTGCAAGACCGGGACAGAGCGAGCAGTACTTC
CASSARPGQSEQYF
>TRBV27|TRBJ1-3|once|NA
TGTGCCAGCAGGACACAATCTGGAAACACCATATATTTT
CASRTQSGNTIYF
>TRBV28|TRBJ1-1|NA|NA
TGTGCCAGCAGTCCCATACCCCAACCCCCCCACGACACCAGGAACACTGAAGCTTTCTTT
CASSPIPQPPHDTRNTEAFF
>TRBV6-2/TRBV6-3|TRBJ1-1|NA|NA
TGTGCCAGCAGTTTGCAGGGCGGCTCTGAAGCTTTCTTT
CASSLQGGSEAFF
>TRBV6-2/TRBV6-3|TRBJ2-3|once|NA
TGTGCCAGCAGTTGGAGTGGTACGCAGTATTTT
CASSWSGTQYF
>TRBV7-2|TRBJ2-7|NA|NA
TGTGCCAGCAGCTTAGCGTTGGGGAGCACCAGGGGCTACGAGCAGTACTTC
CASSLALGSTRGYEQYF
>TRBV29-1|TRBJ2-5|NA|TRBD1
TGCAGCGTCCGGGACAGACAAGAGACCCAGTACTTC
CSVRDRQETQYF
>TRBV9|TRBJ2-1|NA|NA
TGTGCCAGCAGCGTAGATAGGGGGAGCCTCTACAATGAGCAGTTCTTC
CASSVDRGSLYNEQFF
>TRBV4-3|TRBJ1-3|NA|NA
TGCGCCAGCAGCCGAACACACCAGGCAGACGTTGGAAACACCATATATTTT
CASSRTHQADVGNTIYF
>TRBV7-9|TRBJ1-4|many|NA
TGTGCCAGCAGCCGTTGGGGCCAAGGGGGTGAAAAACTGTTTTTT
CASSRWGQGGEKLFF
>TRBV7-2|TRBJ1-6|NA|NA
TGTGCCAGCAGCTTAGGTTCAGGGCAGAATTCACCCCTCCACTTT
CASSLGSGQNSPLHF
>TRBV19|TRBJ2-1|NA|NA
TGTGCCAGTAGTATATCCACCAGCTCCTACAATGAGCAGTTCTTC
CASSISTSSYNEQFF
>TRBV28|TRBJ1-6|NA|TRBD1
TGTGCCAGCAGCTACACAGGGGGAGCAGGTTCACCCCTCCACTTT
CASSYTGGAGSPLHF
>TRBV15|TRBJ1-1|NA|NA
TGTGCCGCCGGAACAGGGATGGAAGGGGCTGAAGCTTTCTTT
CAAGTGMEGAEAFF
>TRBV30|TRBJ1-6|NA|NA
TGTGCCTGGAGGGGGAGCGGTTATAATTCACCCCTCCACTTT
CAWRGSGYNSPLHF
>TRBV18|TRBJ2-7|NA|TRBD2
TGTGCCAGCTCACCACCCACGCTAGCGGGGGGGAACGAGCAGTACTTC
CASSPPTLAGGNEQYF
>TRBV7-9|TRBJ2-7|once|TRBD1
TGTGCCAGCAGCTTAGTGTTGGGACAGGGTATTGGGCAGTACTTC
CASSLVLGQGIGQYF
>TRBV7-2|TRBJ1-2|NA|TRBD1
TGTGCCAGCAGCTTAGGCCCAGGGGGGACCTATGGCTACACCTTC
CASSLGPGGTYGYTF
>TRBV18|TRBJ2-7|few|NA
TGTGCCAGCTCACGAGGGTTAGCCGAGCAGTACTTC
CASSRGLAEQYF